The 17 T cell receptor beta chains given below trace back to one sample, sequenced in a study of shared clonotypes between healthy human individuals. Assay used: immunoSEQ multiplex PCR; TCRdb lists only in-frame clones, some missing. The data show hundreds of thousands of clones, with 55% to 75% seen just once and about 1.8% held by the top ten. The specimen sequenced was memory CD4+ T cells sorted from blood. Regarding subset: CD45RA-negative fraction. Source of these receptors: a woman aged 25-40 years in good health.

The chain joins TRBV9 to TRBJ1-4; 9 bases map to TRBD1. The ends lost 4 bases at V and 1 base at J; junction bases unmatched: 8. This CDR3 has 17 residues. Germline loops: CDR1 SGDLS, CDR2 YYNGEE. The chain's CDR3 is CASSRTGGPLTNEKLFF. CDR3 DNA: TGTGCCAGCAGCAGAACAGGGGGCCCTTTAACTAATGAAAAACTGTTTTTT.

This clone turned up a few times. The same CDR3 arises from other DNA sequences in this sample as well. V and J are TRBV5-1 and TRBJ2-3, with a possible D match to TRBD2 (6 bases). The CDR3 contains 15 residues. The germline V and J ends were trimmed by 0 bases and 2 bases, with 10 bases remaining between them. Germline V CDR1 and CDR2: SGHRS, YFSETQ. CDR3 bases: TGCGCCAGCAGCTTGGGGCAGGGACTCACAGATACGCAGTATTTT. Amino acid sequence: CASSLGQGLTDTQYF.

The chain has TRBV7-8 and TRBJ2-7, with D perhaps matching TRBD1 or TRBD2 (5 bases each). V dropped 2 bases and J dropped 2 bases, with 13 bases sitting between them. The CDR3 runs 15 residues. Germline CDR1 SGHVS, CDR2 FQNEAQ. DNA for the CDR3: TGTGCCAGCAGCTTATTCGGGACGGATACCTACGAGCAGTACTTC. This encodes CASSLFGTDTYEQYF.

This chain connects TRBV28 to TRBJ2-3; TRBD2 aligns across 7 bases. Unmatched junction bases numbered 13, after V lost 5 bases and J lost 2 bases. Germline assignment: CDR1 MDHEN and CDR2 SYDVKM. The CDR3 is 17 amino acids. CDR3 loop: CASSPWVGRGVTDTQYF. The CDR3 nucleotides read TGTGCCAGCAGTCCGTGGGTGGGACGGGGGGTCACAGATACGCAGTATTTT.

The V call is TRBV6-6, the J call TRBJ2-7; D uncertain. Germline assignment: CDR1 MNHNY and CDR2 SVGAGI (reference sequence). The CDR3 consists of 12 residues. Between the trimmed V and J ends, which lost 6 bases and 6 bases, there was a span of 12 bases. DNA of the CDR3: TGTGCCAGCAGCTCTTGGTCCGGCGAGCAGTACTTC. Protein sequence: CASSSWSGEQYF.

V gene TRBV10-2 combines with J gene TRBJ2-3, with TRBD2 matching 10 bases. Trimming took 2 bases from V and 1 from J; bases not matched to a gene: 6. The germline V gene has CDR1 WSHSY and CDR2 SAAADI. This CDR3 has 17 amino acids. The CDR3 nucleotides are TGCGCCAGCAGTGAGGGAACGGGGACTAGCGGCACAGATACGCAGTATTTT. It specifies CASSEGTGTSGTDTQYF.

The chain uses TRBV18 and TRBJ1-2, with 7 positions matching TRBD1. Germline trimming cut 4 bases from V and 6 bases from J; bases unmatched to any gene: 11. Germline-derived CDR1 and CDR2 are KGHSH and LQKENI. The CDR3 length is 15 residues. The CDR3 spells CASSQGAGGRDGYTF. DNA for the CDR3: TGTGCCAGCTCACAAGGAGCAGGGGGACGCGATGGCTACACCTTC.

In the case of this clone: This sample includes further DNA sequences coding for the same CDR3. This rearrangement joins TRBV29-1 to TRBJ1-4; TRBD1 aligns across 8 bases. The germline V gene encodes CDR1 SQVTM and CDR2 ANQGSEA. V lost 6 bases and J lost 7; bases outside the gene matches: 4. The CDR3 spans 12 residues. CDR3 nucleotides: TGCAGCGTAGGACAGGGTCGTGAAAAACTGTTTTTT. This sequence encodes CSVGQGREKLFF.

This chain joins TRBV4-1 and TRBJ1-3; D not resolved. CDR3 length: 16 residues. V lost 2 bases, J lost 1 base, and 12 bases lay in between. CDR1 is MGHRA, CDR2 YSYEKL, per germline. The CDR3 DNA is TGCGCCAGCAGCCAAATGTTATGGACGTCTGGAAACACCATATATTTT. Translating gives CASSQMLWTSGNTIYF.

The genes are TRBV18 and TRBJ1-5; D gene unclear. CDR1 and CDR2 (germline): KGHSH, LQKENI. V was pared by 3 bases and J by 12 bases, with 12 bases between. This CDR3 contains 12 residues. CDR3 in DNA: TGTGCCAGCTCACCTGATACGGGTTACCAGCATTTT. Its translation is CASSPDTGYQHF.

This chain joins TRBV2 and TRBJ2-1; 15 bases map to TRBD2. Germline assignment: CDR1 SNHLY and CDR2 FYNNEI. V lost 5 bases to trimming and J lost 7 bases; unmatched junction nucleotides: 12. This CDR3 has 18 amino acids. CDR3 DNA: TGTGCCAGCAGTAACGGACTAGCGGGAGGGTCTGGTAGTAATGAGCAGTTCTTC. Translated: CASSNGLAGGSGSNEQFF.

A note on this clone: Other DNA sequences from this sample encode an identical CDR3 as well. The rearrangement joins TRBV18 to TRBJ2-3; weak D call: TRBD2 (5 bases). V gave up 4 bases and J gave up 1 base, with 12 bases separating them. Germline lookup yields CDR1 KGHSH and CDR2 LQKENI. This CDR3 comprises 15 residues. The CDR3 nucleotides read TGTGCCAGCTCACAAACCCTCGGGGGCACAGATACGCAGTATTTT. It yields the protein CASSQTLGGTDTQYF.

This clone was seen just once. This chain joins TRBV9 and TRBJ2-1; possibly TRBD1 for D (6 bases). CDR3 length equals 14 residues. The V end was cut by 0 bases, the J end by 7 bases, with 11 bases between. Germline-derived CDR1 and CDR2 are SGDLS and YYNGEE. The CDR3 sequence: CASSVVDRGNEQFF. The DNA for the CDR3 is TGTGCCAGCAGCGTAGTGGACAGAGGGAATGAGCAGTTCTTC.

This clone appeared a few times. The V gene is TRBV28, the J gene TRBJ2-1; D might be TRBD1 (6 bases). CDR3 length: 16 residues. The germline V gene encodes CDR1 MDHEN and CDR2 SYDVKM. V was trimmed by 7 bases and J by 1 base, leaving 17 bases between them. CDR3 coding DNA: TGTGCCAGCACCATAGCCTCCCAGGGGTCCTACAATGAGCAGTTCTTC. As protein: CASTIASQGSYNEQFF.

The chain's CDR3 is CASTRVGTEAFF. In DNA form, the CDR3 reads TGTGCCAGCACTAGGGTGGGCACTGAAGCTTTCTTT. The chain recombines TRBV6-1 with TRBJ1-1; D gene uncertain. Germline V gene data show CDR1 as MNHNS and CDR2 as SASEGT. Trimming removed 7 bases at V and 4 bases at J, with 10 bases between. The CDR3 length is 12 residues.

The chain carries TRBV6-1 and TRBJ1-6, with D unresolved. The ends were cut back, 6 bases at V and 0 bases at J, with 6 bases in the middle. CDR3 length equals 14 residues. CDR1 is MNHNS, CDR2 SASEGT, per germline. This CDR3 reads CASRDGSYNSPLHF. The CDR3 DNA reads TGTGCCAGCAGGGACGGCTCCTATAATTCACCCCTCCACTTT.

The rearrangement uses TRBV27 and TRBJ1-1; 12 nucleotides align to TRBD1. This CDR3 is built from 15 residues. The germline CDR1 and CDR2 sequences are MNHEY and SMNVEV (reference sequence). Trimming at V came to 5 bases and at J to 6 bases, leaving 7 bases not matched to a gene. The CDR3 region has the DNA TGTGCCAGCAGTCCGGGACAGGGGGCGCGACCTGAAGCTTTCTTT. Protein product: CASSPGQGARPEAFF.